The 31 T cell receptor beta chains listed next were all sequenced from one sample in a study of PD-1 blockade in classical Hodgkin lymphoma. The assay was immunoSEQ multiplex PCR, and TCRdb's table has in-frame clones only and misses some. Here the sample spans 100,000 or so clones, about nine tenths being singletons. Sample time point: cycle 4 day 1 (C4D1), after more than 5 weeks of nivolumab. Every one of the patients relapsed after autologous stem cell transplantation (brentuximab vedotin exposure was variable). This specimen consisted of peripheral blood mononuclear cells (PBMCs), obtained before the fourth cycle of nivolumab. The receptors were sampled from a human donor with classical Hodgkin lymphoma.

The table lists this clone with a count of one. The chain is built from TRBV5-4 and TRBJ2-1; D is perhaps TRBD2 (6 bases). Germline V gives CDR1 SGHNT, CDR2 YYREEE (reference sequence). This CDR3 is built from 12 residues. V shed 6 bases and J shed 11 bases, with 15 bases lying between them. The CDR3 DNA reads TGTGCCAGCACCATGGGGGGAACCCAGCAGTTCTTC. Translation gives CASTMGGTQQFF. Looking up the rest from reference TRBV5-4 and TRBJ2-1 gives the full variable domain: ETGVTQSPTHLIKTRGQQVTLRCSSQSGHNTVSWYQQALGQGPQFIFQYYREEENGRGNFPPRFSGLQFPNYSSELNVNALELDDSALYLCASTMGGTQQFFGPGTRLTVL.

As DNA, the CDR3 is TGTGCCAGCAAAGGAATGGGGGTAAGCGAGCAGTACTTC. This sequence encodes CASKGMGVSEQYF. The chain links TRBV2 to TRBJ2-7; D may correspond to TRBD1 or TRBD2 (5 bases each). The germline CDR1 and CDR2 sequences are SNHLY and FYNNEI. V was clipped by 7 bases and J by 6 bases, with 16 bases between them. The CDR3 extends over 13 amino acids.

The chain employs TRBV9 and TRBJ1-2, with D possibly being TRBD1 (6 bases). V gave up 4 bases and J gave up 5 bases, with 12 bases separating them. The V gene's germline CDR1 is SGDLS and CDR2 YYNGEE. The length of the CDR3 is 13 residues. The CDR3 loop reads CASSSTGDYGYTF. In DNA, the CDR3 is TGTGCCAGCAGCTCGACAGGTGATTATGGCTACACCTTC.

This clone was observed a few times. The chain combines TRBV11-3 with TRBJ2-1; 8 bases align to TRBD2. The CDR3 has 16 amino acids. Looked up from germline, CDR1 is SGHNT and CDR2 is YENEEA. Trimming removed 5 bases from V and 3 bases from J; junction bases left unmatched: 9. The CDR3 bases are TGTGCCAGCAGCCCCAGACTAGCGAAAAACTACAATGAGCAGTTCTTC. Its translation: CASSPRLAKNYNEQFF.

The chain recombines TRBV9 with TRBJ1-1, with D unclear. Germline assignment: CDR1 SGDLS and CDR2 YYNGEE. V was cut by 0 bases and J by 0 bases, with 3 bases left in between. This CDR3 is built from 13 residues. CDR3 loop: CASSVVMNTEAFF. The DNA of the CDR3 is TGTGCCAGCAGCGTAGTTATGAACACTGAAGCTTTCTTT.

This clone came up once. This chain joins TRBV19 and TRBJ1-1, with 7 bases identical to TRBD1. Germline values: CDR1 LNHDA, CDR2 SQIVND (reference sequence). Trimming took 7 bases from V and 2 from J; bases not matched to a gene: 7. The CDR3 extends over 14 amino acids. CDR3 region: CASISGTENTEAFF. The CDR3 DNA sequence: TGTGCCAGTATCTCCGGGACAGAAAACACTGAAGCTTTCTTT.

The gene calls are TRBV7-9 and TRBJ2-1; 9 positions match TRBD2. V was pared by 5 bases and J by 3 bases, with 5 bases of the junction left unmatched. The CDR3 has 15 residues. Germline V gene sequence: CDR1 SEHNR, CDR2 FQNEAQ (reference sequence). CDR3 loop: CASSRYSGSYNEQFF. CDR3 sequence (DNA): TGTGCCAGCAGCCGCTATAGCGGGAGCTACAATGAGCAGTTCTTC.

The CDR3 region has the DNA TGCGCCAGCAGTGGGGGGGGAGGCTATGGCTACACCTTC. Amino acids: CASSGGGGYGYTF. The V gene is TRBV10-2, the J gene TRBJ1-2, with D perhaps matching TRBD1 (5 bases). The germline CDR1 and CDR2 sequences are WSHSY and SAAADI. There are 13 residues in the CDR3. The ends were cut back, 4 bases at V and 4 bases at J, with 10 bases in the middle.

V usage is TRBV2 and J usage is TRBJ1-1; 11 bases map to TRBD1. The ends lost 6 bases at V and 0 bases at J; junction bases unmatched: 6. The CDR3 sequence is 16 residues long. Germline V gene lookup returns CDR1 SNHLY and CDR2 FYNNEI. The CDR3 sequence is CASRDRGRTLNTEAFF. For the CDR3, the DNA is TGTGCCAGCAGGGACAGGGGGCGTACCTTGAACACTGAAGCTTTCTTT.

This chain links TRBV15 with TRBJ2-7, with a tentative D call TRBD1 (6 bases). The germline gives CDR1 LNHNV, CDR2 YYDKDF (reference sequence). Deletions cut 3 bases from V and 2 bases from J, with 11 bases between. The CDR3 is made up of 14 amino acids. For the CDR3, the DNA is TGTGCCACCAGCAGTGGGGGCGGCCCCTACGAGCAGTACTTC. Its translation is CATSSGGGPYEQYF.

The J gene is TRBJ2-1, the V gene TRBV15; D call uncertain. Trimming removed 5 bases from V and 1 base from J, with 6 bases in between. In germline, CDR1 is LNHNV, CDR2 YYDKDF (reference sequence). The CDR3 sequence is 13 residues long. CDR3 nucleotide sequence: TGTGCCACCAGCCTCGGATCCTACAATGAGCAGTTCTTC. As protein: CATSLGSYNEQFF.

The V and J genes are TRBV2 and TRBJ2-3; 11 positions match TRBD2. The germline gives CDR1 SNHLY, CDR2 FYNNEI. The V segment lost 4 bases and the J segment 1 base; nucleotides outside the gene matches: 4. The CDR3 is 16 amino acids. CDR3 nucleotide sequence: TGTGCCAGCAGTGTAGCGGGAGGGAAACGCACAGATACGCAGTATTTT. Translation: CASSVAGGKRTDTQYF.

The V gene is TRBV2, the J gene TRBJ2-2, with D possibly TRBD2 on 5 matching bases. Trimming pared 6 bases from V and 0 bases from J, leaving 11 bases between. The CDR3 covers 15 residues. Germline loops: CDR1 SNHLY, CDR2 FYNNEI. In nucleotides, the CDR3 is TGTGCCAGCAGGGGAGAACAAACGAACACCGGGGAGCTGTTTTTT. Translation gives CASRGEQTNTGELFF.

V and J are TRBV2 and TRBJ2-7, with 14 bases aligning to TRBD2. V was pared by 8 bases and J by 4 bases, with 10 bases of the junction left unmatched. The germline gives CDR1 SNHLY, CDR2 FYNNEI. This CDR3 has 16 residues. Here the CDR3 DNA reads TGTGCCAGCTTGCTCGGGACTAGCGGGAGCGGGTACGAGCAGTACTTC. Translating gives CASLLGTSGSGYEQYF.

This clone has just one count. The chain carries TRBV28 and TRBJ2-1; TRBD2 matches at 9 bases. This CDR3 has 15 amino acids. CDR1 and CDR2 (germline): MDHEN, SYDVKM. V shed 4 bases, J shed 8 bases, and the junction held 9 bases outside the gene matches. This CDR3 is CASSSSAGGVYEQFF. CDR3 sequence (DNA): TGTGCCAGCAGTTCCTCCGCGGGAGGGGTCTATGAGCAGTTCTTC.

This sequence joins TRBV2 and TRBJ2-7; D might be TRBD1 or TRBD2, each matching 5 bases. The germline V gene encodes CDR1 SNHLY and CDR2 FYNNEI. V was cut by 3 bases and J by 5 bases, with 17 bases left in between. This CDR3 is 15 amino acids long. This chain's CDR3 is CASSDDGGGSDEQYF. In nucleotides, the CDR3 is TGTGCCAGCAGTGATGATGGGGGTGGGAGCGACGAGCAGTACTTC.

V is TRBV18 and J is TRBJ2-3; the D is unclear. V was pared by 5 bases and J by 2 bases, with 5 bases between. The CDR3 has 12 residues. Germline V gene lookup returns CDR1 KGHSH and CDR2 LQKENI. CDR3 loop: CASSDDTDTQYF. For the CDR3, the DNA is TGTGCCAGCTCAGACGACACAGATACGCAGTATTTT.

The CDR3 loop reads CASSIEGGQGHYNEQFF. CDR3 DNA: TGTGCCAGTAGTATAGAGGGGGGACAGGGTCACTACAATGAGCAGTTCTTC. The gene calls are TRBV19 and TRBJ2-1; 9 bases line up with TRBD1. Losses at the gene ends were 0 bases for V and 3 bases for J; bases not matched to a gene: 6. Germline assignment: CDR1 LNHDA and CDR2 SQIVND (reference sequence). The CDR3 consists of 17 residues.

The rearrangement joins TRBV9 to TRBJ2-6, with TRBD1 matching 7 bases. Looked up from germline, CDR1 is SGDLS and CDR2 is YYNGEE. CDR3 size: 16 residues. V dropped 3 bases and J dropped 1; count of bases not matched to a gene: 4. CDR3 nucleotide sequence: TGTGCCAGCAGCGAAACAGGGGTTTCTGGGGCCAACGTCCTGACTTTC. This translates into CASSETGVSGANVLTF.

V usage is TRBV15 and J usage is TRBJ2-1; 10 bases fit TRBD2. CDR1 and CDR2 from the germline V gene are LNHNV and YYDKDF (reference sequence). The CDR3 loop spans 17 amino acids. The ends lost 0 bases at V and 4 bases at J; junction bases unmatched: 6. The DNA for the CDR3 is TGTGCCACCAGCAGAGAGGTACTAGCGGGAATTTACAATGAGCAGTTCTTC. Protein: CATSREVLAGIYNEQFF.

The gene calls are TRBV6-5 and TRBJ1-1; TRBD1 matches at 7 bases. The CDR3 is made up of 14 amino acids. Losses at the gene ends were 6 bases for V and 11 bases for J; bases not matched to a gene: 15. From germline, CDR1 is MNHEY and CDR2 SVGAGI. The CDR3: CASRDTGAESGAFF. The CDR3 bases are TGTGCCAGCAGGGACACAGGGGCGGAGAGTGGGGCTTTCTTT.

The chain uses TRBV4-1 and TRBJ2-5; TRBD2 agrees at 10 bases. V lost 3 bases and J lost 5; bases outside the gene matches: 12. The length of the CDR3 is 17 residues. CDR1 MGHRA and CDR2 YSYEKL come from the germline V gene. Here the CDR3 DNA reads TGCGCCAGCAGCCACGCCAGGAAGCGGGAGGGCTGGGAGACCCAGTACTTC. Protein sequence: CASSHARKREGWETQYF.

The chain is built from TRBV30 and TRBJ2-2; D is perhaps TRBD1 (5 bases). Germline V gene sequence: CDR1 GTSNPN, CDR2 SVGIG (reference sequence). The ends were cut back, 2 bases at V and 3 bases at J, with 13 bases in the middle. The CDR3 loop spans 15 amino acids. The CDR3 coding sequence is TGTGCCTGGAGTTGGGGCAGGGTGGACACCGGGGAGCTGTTTTTT. Amino acid sequence: CAWSWGRVDTGELFF.

The CDR3 region is CSVERASGPREQYF. The DNA for the CDR3 is TGCAGCGTTGAAAGGGCTAGCGGGCCACGCGAGCAGTACTTC. The chain joins TRBV29-1 to TRBJ2-7; the match to TRBD2 covers 8 bases. CDR3 length: 14 residues. Germline V gives CDR1 SQVTM, CDR2 ANQGSEA. V lost 2 bases to trimming and J lost 6 bases; unmatched junction nucleotides: 9.

V usage is TRBV7-9 and J usage is TRBJ2-5, with 8 nucleotides matching TRBD1. V was clipped by 1 base and J by 5 bases; unmatched bases: 6. Germline lookup yields CDR1 SEHNR and CDR2 FQNEAQ (reference sequence). The CDR3 consists of 15 residues. The CDR3 loop reads CASSLEQGVGETQYF. The CDR3 bases are TGTGCCAGCAGCTTAGAACAGGGGGTTGGGGAGACCCAGTACTTC.

On this clone itself: Distinct nucleotide sequences in the sample also encode this CDR3. The rearrangement links TRBV5-1 to TRBJ2-3; 8 nucleotides line up with TRBD2. Trimming took 2 bases from V and 1 from J; bases not matched to a gene: 3. Germline CDR1 is SGHRS and CDR2 is YFSETQ. The length of the CDR3 is 15 residues. The CDR3 reads CASSLGRGGTDTQYF. The CDR3 nucleotides read TGCGCCAGCAGCTTAGGGCGGGGGGGCACAGATACGCAGTATTTT.

This rearrangement joins TRBV29-1 to TRBJ1-2; D may be TRBD1 (5 bases). CDR1 is SQVTM, CDR2 ANQGSEA, per germline. The CDR3 covers 16 residues. Trimming shortened V by 1 base and J by 1 base, and 16 bases separated the two germline ends. The CDR3 DNA is TGCAGCGTTGAAGGGCAGGGAGTGGGATTTAACTATGGCTACACCTTC. Amino acid sequence: CSVEGQGVGFNYGYTF.

The chain uses TRBV6-1 and TRBJ1-1; a possible D gene is TRBD1 (5 bases). The CDR3 has 14 residues. Germline V gene sequence: CDR1 MNHNS, CDR2 SASEGT. V gave up 11 bases and J gave up 0 bases, with 16 bases separating them. CDR3 residues: CADGQALMNTEAFF. CDR3 nucleotide sequence: TGTGCCGACGGACAAGCCCTCATGAACACTGAAGCTTTCTTT.

V and J are TRBV19 and TRBJ1-5; D is unclear. Looked up from germline, CDR1 is LNHDA and CDR2 is SQIVND (reference sequence). The CDR3 loop spans 13 amino acids. Trimming removed 6 bases at V and 3 bases at J, with 9 bases between. The CDR3 nucleotides are TGTGCCAGTAGCAGAACAATCAATCAGCCCCAGCATTTT. Protein: CASSRTINQPQHF. Complete variable domain (other parts from reference TRBV19 and TRBJ1-5): DGGITQSPKYLFRKEGQNVTLSCEQNLNHDAMYWYRQDPGQGLRLIYYSQIVNDFQKGDIAEGYSVSREKKESFPLTVTSAQKNPTAFYLCASSRTINQPQHFGDGTRLSIL.

The V gene is TRBV27, the J gene TRBJ2-3, with 11 bases fitting TRBD2. This CDR3 region has 15 residues. CDR1 MNHEY and CDR2 SMNVEV come from the germline V gene (reference sequence). Trimming at V came to 3 bases and at J to 5 bases, leaving 4 bases not matched to a gene. The CDR3 spells CASSFTGLAGDTQYF. CDR3 DNA: TGTGCCAGCAGTTTCACCGGACTAGCGGGAGATACGCAGTATTTT.

The V call is TRBV29-1, the J call TRBJ2-7; 8 bases agree with TRBD2. This CDR3 comprises 15 residues. J lost 6 bases, V lost 5 bases, and 15 bases had no gene match. Germline CDR1 and CDR2: SQVTM and ANQGSEA. The DNA of the CDR3 is TGCAGCGTTTATAAGGCTAGCGGGTCGAGGGGCGAGCAGTACTTC. It is translated as CSVYKASGSRGEQYF.